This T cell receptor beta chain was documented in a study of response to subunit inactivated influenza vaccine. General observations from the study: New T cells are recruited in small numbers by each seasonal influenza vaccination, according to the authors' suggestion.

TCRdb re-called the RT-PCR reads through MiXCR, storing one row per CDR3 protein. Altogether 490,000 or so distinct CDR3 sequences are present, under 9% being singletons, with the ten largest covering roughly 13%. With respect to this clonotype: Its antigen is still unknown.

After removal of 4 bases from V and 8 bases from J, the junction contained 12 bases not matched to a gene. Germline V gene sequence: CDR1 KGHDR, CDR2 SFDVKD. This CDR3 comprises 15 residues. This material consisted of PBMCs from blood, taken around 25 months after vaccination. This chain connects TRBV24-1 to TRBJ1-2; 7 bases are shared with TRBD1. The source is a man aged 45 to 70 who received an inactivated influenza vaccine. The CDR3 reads CATSETGTAKEGYTF. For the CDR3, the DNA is TGTGCCACCAGTGAAACCGGGACAGCGAAAGAAGGCTACACCTTC.